One and the same sample provided the 16 T cell receptor beta chains below, sequenced in a study of T cell responses to AZD1222 COVID-19 vaccine. TCRdb's table, derived via immunoSEQ multiplex PCR, lists solely in-frame clones and lacks some. This repertoire shows 140,000 to 150,000 clones, approximately 85% found once; its top ten account for roughly 4%. The source was peripheral blood, collected on day 0 of MenACWY control vaccination. The receptors shown here come from an adult in good health.

The chain links TRBV6-5 to TRBJ2-3, with 8 bases fitting TRBD1. CDR3 length: 16 residues. CDR1 MNHEY and CDR2 SVGAGI come from the germline V gene. The junction had 10 bases not matched to a gene; V was cut back by 2 bases and J by 6 bases. CDR3 region: CASSYPRTGRRDTQYF. CDR3 coding DNA: TGTGCCAGCAGTTACCCCCGGACAGGGAGGAGGGATACGCAGTATTTT.

In the case of this clone: One end of the junction varies from germline; a read error may be responsible. The chain recombines TRBV3-1 (or the pseudogene TRBV3-2) with TRBJ2-5, with D tentatively TRBD1 or TRBD2 (5 bases each). CDR1 and CDR2 from the germline V gene are LGHDT and YNNKEL (reference sequence). The CDR3 loop spans 11 amino acids. The CDR3 DNA is TGTGCCAGCAGCCAAGGGGGGAGCCAACACTTC. This encodes CASSQGGSQHF.

V usage is TRBV19 and J usage is TRBJ1-1; no reliable D call. V was clipped by 1 base and J by 8 bases, with 8 bases between them. Per the germline V gene, CDR1 is LNHDA and CDR2 is SQIVND (reference sequence). CDR3 length equals 12 residues. Written as DNA, the CDR3 is TGTGCCAGTAGTATAGGGGATTACGAAGCTTTCTTT. Translating gives CASSIGDYEAFF.

V usage is TRBV3-1 (or the pseudogene TRBV3-2) and J usage is TRBJ1-2; D is unresolved. The CDR3 loop spans 13 amino acids. Trimming removed 0 bases at V and 4 bases at J, with 6 bases between. Germline V CDR1 and CDR2: LGHDT, YNNKEL (reference sequence). In DNA, the CDR3 is TGTGCCAGCAGCCAAGATGTCCCCTATGGCTACACCTTC. Amino acid sequence: CASSQDVPYGYTF.

The rearrangement links TRBV12-3 or TRBV12-4 to TRBJ1-6; TRBD1 aligns across 8 bases. V lost 6 bases to trimming and J lost 5 bases; unmatched junction nucleotides: 0. The CDR3 is 13 residues long. The CDR3 coding sequence is TGTGCCAGCAGACAGGGGGATAATTCACCCCTCCACTTT. Translated, it gives CASRQGDNSPLHF.

V is TRBV19 and J is TRBJ2-3; TRBD2 aligns across 8 bases. The CDR3 length is 17 residues. Germline V gives CDR1 LNHDA, CDR2 SQIVND (reference sequence). V lost 3 bases to trimming and J lost 2 bases; unmatched junction nucleotides: 10. The CDR3 reads CASSMGAGGGFTDTQYF. The CDR3 DNA follows: TGTGCCAGTAGTATGGGCGCGGGCGGGGGGTTCACAGATACGCAGTATTTT. Filled out from reference TRBV19 and TRBJ2-3, the complete variable domain reads DGGITQSPKYLFRKEGQNVTLSCEQNLNHDAMYWYRQDPGQGLRLIYYSQIVNDFQKGDIAEGYSVSREKKESFPLTVTSAQKNPTAFYLCASSMGAGGGFTDTQYFGPGTRLTVL.

The J gene is TRBJ1-2, the V gene TRBV27, with a tentative D call TRBD1 (5 bases). V was trimmed by 5 bases and J by 4 bases, leaving 14 bases between them. Germline assignment: CDR1 MNHEY and CDR2 SMNVEV (reference sequence). This CDR3 is 14 amino acids long. The CDR3 DNA reads TGTGCCAGCAGTGCTTCGGGACTACCCTATGGCTACACCTTC. This sequence encodes CASSASGLPYGYTF.

The CDR3 reads CASSIVGGGGETQYF. The CDR3 DNA is TGTGCCAGTAGTATAGTCGGGGGAGGCGGAGAGACCCAGTACTTC. The rearrangement uses TRBV19 and TRBJ2-5; maybe TRBD2 (6 bases). Trimming shortened V by 1 base and J by 4 bases, and 13 bases separated the two germline ends. The CDR3 loop spans 15 amino acids. The germline V gene encodes CDR1 LNHDA and CDR2 SQIVND (reference sequence).

This clone appeared a few times. The rearrangement uses TRBV18 and TRBJ2-1, with TRBD2 identical over 8 bases. This CDR3 comprises 15 residues. Trimming at V came to 1 base and at J to 4 bases, leaving 3 bases not matched to a gene. CDR1 is KGHSH, CDR2 LQKENI, per germline. The CDR3 nucleotides are TGTGCCAGCTCACCACAGCGGGGGTTATACAATGAGCAGTTCTTC. Translating it yields CASSPQRGLYNEQFF.

V gene TRBV5-6 combines with J gene TRBJ2-1; 12 bases line up with TRBD2. Germline assignment: CDR1 SGHDT and CDR2 YYEEEE. V was pared by 0 bases and J by 5 bases, with 3 bases of the junction left unmatched. The CDR3 runs to 16 residues. The CDR3 nucleotides read TGTGCCAGCAGCTTGGCTCCTAGCGGGGGGGACAATGAGCAGTTCTTC. Amino acid sequence: CASSLAPSGGDNEQFF. Full variable domain (outside the CDR3, taken from reference TRBV5-6 and TRBJ2-1): DAGVTQSPTHLIKTRGQQVTLRCSPKSGHDTVSWYQQALGQGPQFIFQYYEEEERQRGNFPDRFSGHQFPNYSSELNVNALLLGDSALYLCASSLAPSGGDNEQFFGPGTRLTVL.

This chain joins TRBV12-3 or TRBV12-4 and TRBJ2-3; 8 bases map to TRBD1. V gave up 2 bases and J gave up 5 bases; unmatched junction bases: 0. The length of the CDR3 is 13 residues. The CDR3 DNA is TGTGCCAGCAGTTTAACAGGGGGAGATACGCAGTATTTT. Translation gives CASSLTGGDTQYF.

The rearrangement uses TRBV28 and TRBJ1-1; D gene unclear. The V and J ends lost 4 bases and 11 bases respectively, with 14 bases between them. Germline lookup yields CDR1 MDHEN and CDR2 SYDVKM. The CDR3 is 12 residues long. The CDR3 DNA reads TGTGCCAGCAGTTCCCTAGGGCTGGGGGCTTTCTTT. It specifies CASSSLGLGAFF.

The chain joins TRBV5-5 to TRBJ2-5; D may be TRBD1 or TRBD2 (5 bases each). V gave up 3 bases and J gave up 2 bases, with 14 bases separating them. The CDR3 totals 15 residues. The germline gives CDR1 SGHKS, CDR2 YYEKEE (reference sequence). In nucleotides, the CDR3 is TGTGCCAGCAGCTCCGGGACCTTAACACAAGAGACCCAGTACTTC. Its protein product is CASSSGTLTQETQYF. Supplemented by reference TRBV5-5 and TRBJ2-5, the full variable domain reads DAGVTQSPTHLIKTRGQQVTLRCSPISGHKSVSWYQQVLGQGPQFIFQYYEKEERGRGNFPDRFSARQFPNYSSELNVNALLLGDSALYLCASSSGTLTQETQYFGPGTRLLVL.

The genes are TRBV29-1 and TRBJ2-1; the match to TRBD2 covers 8 bases. This CDR3 comprises 14 residues. CDR1 is SQVTM and CDR2 is ANQGSEA in the germline V gene. V trimming: 6 bases; J trimming: 12 bases; junction bases outside the gene matches: 16. Here the CDR3 DNA reads TGCAGCGTCGGGGGGGGCGCCAACAGGGAAGGGCAGTTCTTC. It yields the protein CSVGGGANREGQFF.

The chain links TRBV30 to TRBJ2-4, with a weak D call TRBD2 (6 bases). Germline CDR1 GTSNPN, CDR2 SVGIG (reference sequence). Deletions cut 3 bases from V and 3 bases from J, with 15 bases between. This CDR3 spans 15 amino acids. The CDR3 nucleotides are TGTGCCTGGAGCGCCCGCCGCGGGGACAAAAACATTCAGTACTTC. This encodes CAWSARRGDKNIQYF.

The chain couples TRBV28 to TRBJ1-5, with 8 bases that match TRBD1. The V segment lost 5 bases and the J segment 2 bases; nucleotides outside the gene matches: 5. Germline assignment: CDR1 MDHEN and CDR2 SYDVKM. CDR3 length equals 15 residues. The DNA of the CDR3 is TGTGCCAGCAGTCTCGGGACAGGCGGCAATCAGCCCCAGCATTTT. The encoded protein is CASSLGTGGNQPQHF.